These 7 T cell receptor beta chains came from one sample sequenced in a study of immune evolution from preneoplasia to lung adenocarcinoma. Only in-frame clones appear in the TCRdb table, and some are missing; sequencing was by immunoSEQ multiplex PCR. Found here are about 3,900 clones, roughly four fifths of them singletons; the top ten hold roughly 12%. The specimen sequenced was FFPE minimally invasive lung adenocarcinoma tissue. These receptors came from a person between 65 and 79 years old with lung adenocarcinoma.

This clone was detected a few times. This rearrangement joins TRBV10-3 to TRBJ1-1; D is unresolved. This CDR3 has 15 amino acids. V shed 2 bases and J shed 3 bases, with 13 bases lying between them. Germline CDR1 ENHRY, CDR2 SYGVKD. CDR3 amino acids: CAISEMRASDTEAFF. CDR3 DNA sequence: TGTGCCATCAGTGAGATGCGGGCGTCCGACACTGAAGCTTTCTTT.

This sequence joins TRBV18 and TRBJ2-2; the D is unclear. The V end lost 6 bases, the J end lost 0 bases, and 14 bases lay between the germline ends. Looked up from germline, CDR1 is KGHSH and CDR2 is LQKENI. The CDR3 spans 16 residues. The CDR3 sequence is CASSPRYEPNTGELFF. In nucleotides, the CDR3 is TGTGCCAGCTCCCCGCGTTATGAACCGAACACCGGGGAGCTGTTTTTT.

The chain carries TRBV2 and TRBJ1-2; the D is unclear. The CDR3 runs to 12 residues. V dropped 3 bases and J dropped 8 bases, with 10 bases sitting between them. Germline loops: CDR1 SNHLY, CDR2 FYNNEI. CDR3 DNA sequence: TGTGCCAGCAGTGAGTTGGGCGGCGGCTACACCTTC. It encodes CASSELGGGYTF.

This chain joins TRBV4-2 and TRBJ2-1, with unresolved D. The CDR3 runs to 11 residues. Germline V gene data show CDR1 as LGHNA and CDR2 as YNFKEQ. Between the trimmed V and J ends, which lost 5 bases and 4 bases, there was a span of 3 bases. CDR3 amino acids: CASSIYNEQFF. CDR3 sequence (DNA): TGTGCCAGCAGCATTTACAATGAGCAGTTCTTC.

The chain employs TRBV19 and TRBJ2-3; D remains unclear. Germline CDR1 is LNHDA and CDR2 is SQIVND (reference sequence). V was pared by 5 bases and J by 5 bases, with 14 bases between. CDR3 size: 14 residues. This chain's CDR3 is CASSSLTLRDTQYF. CDR3 in DNA: TGTGCCAGTAGTTCCCTGACTCTGCGAGATACGCAGTATTTT.

The chain uses TRBV7-2 and TRBJ2-6; no clear D. CDR1 is SGHTA, CDR2 FQGNSA, per germline. Trimming pared 5 bases from V and 5 bases from J, leaving 19 bases between. This CDR3 contains 17 residues. This chain's CDR3 is CASSVGIRQSRANVLTF. CDR3 DNA: TGTGCCAGCAGCGTCGGAATACGACAAAGTCGGGCCAACGTCCTGACTTTC.

This clone showed up just a few times. The gene calls are TRBV9 and TRBJ2-1, with 10 bases that match TRBD1. This CDR3 spans 15 amino acids. Trimming cost V 2 bases and J 8 bases; bases outside gene matches: 7. Per germline, CDR1 SGDLS and CDR2 YYNGEE. The CDR3 region is CASSVGTGDADEQFF. DNA of the CDR3: TGTGCCAGCAGCGTCGGGACAGGGGATGCGGATGAGCAGTTCTTC.